The sample holds a few counts of the clone carrying this TCR beta chain. As yet, its antigen is unknown. Repertoires were generated with immunoSEQ multiplex PCR, while TCRdb's copy carries only in-frame clones and drops some. In the table there are roughly 1,900 clones, 26% of which are singletons. The sample comes from a study of T cells in localized non-small cell lung cancer. Trimming took off 0 bases at V and 6 bases at J, with 18 bases between the two ends. The CDR3 spans 16 residues. Germline V gene sequence: CDR1 MNHNS, CDR2 SASEGT. Study-level findings and limits: Adjacent lung had a median roughly 58 of the 100 largest tumor clones. Without multi-region sequencing, intratumor heterogeneity could not be excluded.

The source material was lung tumor tissue, sampled before any cancer treatment. The chain carries TRBV6-1 and TRBJ2-7; the D call may be TRBD1 or TRBD2 (5 bases each). The source of this sequence is a woman aged 40-69 years with stage II squamous cell lung carcinoma. This CDR3 is CASSEARGGGWGEQYF. The CDR3 coding sequence is TGTGCCAGCAGTGAAGCTCGGGGCGGCGGGTGGGGCGAGCAGTACTTC.